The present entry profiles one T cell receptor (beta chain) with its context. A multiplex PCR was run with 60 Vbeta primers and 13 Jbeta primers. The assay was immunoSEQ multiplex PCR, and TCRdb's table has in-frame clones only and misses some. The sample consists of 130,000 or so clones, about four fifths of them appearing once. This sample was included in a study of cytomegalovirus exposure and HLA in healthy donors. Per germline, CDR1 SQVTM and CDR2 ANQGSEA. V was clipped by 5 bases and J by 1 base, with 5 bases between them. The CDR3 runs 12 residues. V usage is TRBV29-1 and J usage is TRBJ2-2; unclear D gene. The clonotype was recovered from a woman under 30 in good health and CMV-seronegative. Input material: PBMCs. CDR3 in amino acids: CSVRWNTGELFF. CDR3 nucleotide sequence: TGCAGCGTTCGGTGGAACACCGGGGAGCTGTTTTTT.